The 26 T cell receptor beta chains given below trace back to one sample, sequenced in a study of response to subunit inactivated influenza vaccine. TCRdb reprocessed the RT-PCR reads with MiXCR, giving one entry per CDR3 protein. Of over 400,000 distinct CDR3 sequences listed, 13% were seen once; the top ten hold less than 15%. Material: PBMCs from blood, obtained 40 to 50 days after vaccination. These receptors were obtained from a man aged 45-65 years who received an inactivated influenza vaccine.

This chain joins TRBV7-8 and TRBJ2-2, with D possibly being TRBD1 or TRBD2 (6 bases each). This CDR3 is 14 amino acids long. Trimming pared 7 bases from V and 7 bases from J, leaving 16 bases between. Germline lookup yields CDR1 SGHVS and CDR2 FQNEAQ. CDR3 nucleotide sequence: TGTGCCAGCATTGGCGGGACACCATTCGGGGAGCTGTTTTTT. This encodes CASIGGTPFGELFF. Using reference TRBV7-8 and TRBJ2-2 for the parts outside the CDR3, the full variable domain is GAGVSQSPRYKVAKRGQDVALRCDPISGHVSLFWYQQALGQGPEFLTYFQNEAQLDKSGLPSDRFFAERPEGSVSTLKIQRTQQEDSAVYLCASIGGTPFGELFFGEGSRLTVL.

This clonotype was seen a handful of times. The chain joins TRBV7-6 to TRBJ2-7; TRBD2 aligns across 10 bases. The V gene end was trimmed by 5 bases and the J gene end by 3 bases; junction bases not matched to a gene: 4. The CDR3 has 14 amino acids. Germline loops: CDR1 SGHVS, CDR2 FNYEAQ. The DNA of the CDR3 is TGTGCCAGCAGCCCTAGCGGGAGTATCTACGAGCAGTACTTC. This codes for CASSPSGSIYEQYF. The whole variable domain, remainder taken from reference TRBV7-6 and TRBJ2-7, is GAGVSQSPRYKVTKRGQDVALRCDPISGHVSLYWYRQALGQGPEFLTYFNYEAQQDKSGLPNDRFSAERPEGSISTLTIQRTEQRDSAMYRCASSPSGSIYEQYFGPGTRLTVT.

As regards this clonotype: A much larger clone differs from this one at a single base, so this may be a read error. The chain is built from TRBV2 and TRBJ1-2; D remains ambiguous. Germline values: CDR1 SNHLY, CDR2 FYNNEI. This CDR3 has 11 residues. CDR3 loop: CASSGEYGYSF. CDR3 coding DNA: TGTGCCAGCAGTGGGGAATATGGCTACTCCTTC. The variable domain in full, with the rest retrieved from reference TRBV2 and TRBJ1-2, is EPEVTQTPSHQVTQMGQEVILRCVPISNHLYFYWYRQILGQKVEFLVSFYNNEISEKSEIFDDQFSVERPDGSNFTLKIRSTKLEDSAMYFCASSGEYGYSFGSGTRLTVV.

This sequence joins TRBV5-5 and TRBJ2-2, with D tentatively TRBD2 (6 bases). Trimming cost V 0 bases and J 7 bases, with 13 bases left between them. This CDR3 has 15 residues. Germline assignment: CDR1 SGHKS and CDR2 YYEKEE (reference sequence). CDR3 protein: CASSLAAGSHGELFF. The CDR3 nucleotides are TGTGCCAGCAGCTTGGCCGCGGGGTCGCACGGGGAGCTGTTTTTT. The whole variable domain, remainder taken from reference TRBV5-5 and TRBJ2-2, is DAGVTQSPTHLIKTRGQQVTLRCSPISGHKSVSWYQQVLGQGPQFIFQYYEKEERGRGNFPDRFSARQFPNYSSELNVNALLLGDSALYLCASSLAAGSHGELFFGEGSRLTVL.

Note on this clonotype: Compared with germline, one end of the junction differs, possibly owing to a read error. The rearrangement uses TRBV24-1 and TRBJ2-1; D is perhaps TRBD2 (5 bases). The CDR3 runs 14 residues. The V gene's germline CDR1 is KGHDR and CDR2 SFDVKD. The CDR3 here is CATCDLRAGDEQFF. The CDR3 DNA sequence: TGTGCCACCTGTGATTTAAGGGCCGGGGATGAGCAGTTCTTC.

This rearrangement joins TRBV20-1 to TRBJ2-7; D remains unclear. CDR1 DFQATT and CDR2 SNEGSKA come from the germline V gene (reference sequence). Trimming cost V 4 bases and J 4 bases, with 14 bases left between them. This CDR3 is 13 amino acids long. CDR3 DNA: TGCAGTGCTAAGCCGGGTCTGCGGTACGAGCAGTACTTC. Translated: CSAKPGLRYEQYF.

The sample holds many counts of this clonotype. The gene calls are TRBV6-5 and TRBJ1-4, with D tentatively TRBD1 (6 bases). Germline V gene sequence: CDR1 MNHEY, CDR2 SVGAGI. The CDR3 sequence is 15 residues long. Trimming took off 2 bases at V and 3 bases at J, with 10 bases between the two ends. Written as DNA, the CDR3 is TGTGCCAGCAGTTACGGAGGGGGGCCTAATGAAAAACTGTTTTTT. Translating it yields CASSYGGGPNEKLFF.

V gene TRBV3-1 combines with J gene TRBJ1-5; D is ambiguous. This CDR3 region has 14 residues. Looked up from germline, CDR1 is LGHDT and CDR2 is YNNKEL (reference sequence). V gave up 1 base and J gave up 9 bases, with 13 bases separating them. The CDR3 sequence is CASSQGQESWPQHF. The CDR3 DNA follows: TGTGCCAGCAGCCAAGGGCAGGAGTCATGGCCCCAGCATTTT. The whole variable domain, remainder taken from reference TRBV3-1 and TRBJ1-5, is DTAVSQTPKYLVTQMGNDKSIKCEQNLGHDTMYWYKQDSKKFLKIMFSYNNKELIINETVPNRFSPKSPDKAHLNLHINSLELGDSAVYFCASSQGQESWPQHFGDGTRLSIL.

V and J are TRBV19 and TRBJ2-7, with no clear D. V dropped 3 bases and J dropped 6 bases, with 9 bases sitting between them. Germline V gives CDR1 LNHDA, CDR2 SQIVND (reference sequence). The CDR3 length is 12 residues. The CDR3 DNA reads as TGTGCCAGTAGTATTCCGTTGGGCGAGCAGTACTTC. It is translated as CASSIPLGEQYF.

This clonotype appeared a few times. V and J are TRBV27 and TRBJ2-5; TRBD1 aligns across 9 bases. CDR1 is MNHEY and CDR2 is SMNVEV in the germline V gene (reference sequence). V gave up 5 bases and J gave up 5 bases; unmatched junction bases: 3. The CDR3 has 13 amino acids. CDR3 region: CASSIGQGETQYF. DNA for the CDR3: TGTGCCAGCAGTATAGGACAGGGGGAGACCCAGTACTTC.

Only a few counts were recorded for this clonotype. J is TRBJ2-5 and V is TRBV29-1; D is ambiguous. The germline V gene encodes CDR1 SQVTM and CDR2 ANQGSEA. V lost 4 bases to trimming and J lost 2 bases, with 2 bases between them. The CDR3 covers 10 residues. The CDR3 protein is CSVVQETQYF. CDR3 DNA: TGCAGCGTTGTGCAAGAGACCCAGTACTTC.

This clonotype has ten or more counts. The J gene is TRBJ2-7, the V gene TRBV10-2; D may be TRBD2 (5 bases). CDR1 and CDR2 from the germline V gene are WSHSY and SAAADI. This CDR3 spans 13 amino acids. Trimming pared 5 bases from V and 3 bases from J, leaving 11 bases between. This CDR3 is CASSPPGLYEQYF. For the CDR3, the DNA is TGCGCCAGCAGTCCACCCGGACTCTACGAGCAGTACTTC.

This chain connects TRBV5-1 to TRBJ2-2; D is uncertain. CDR1 SGHRS and CDR2 YFSETQ come from the germline V gene. Trimming shortened V by 4 bases and J by 1 base, and 14 bases separated the two germline ends. This CDR3 contains 16 residues. The CDR3 loop reads CASSPLSGRNTGELFF. The CDR3 DNA follows: TGCGCCAGCAGCCCCTTATCAGGCCGGAACACCGGGGAGCTGTTTTTT.

J is TRBJ2-3 and V is TRBV7-8, with 10 bases fitting TRBD2. The CDR3 extends over 20 amino acids. CDR1 and CDR2 from the germline V gene are SGHVS and FQNEAQ. J lost 1 base, V lost 7 bases, and 20 bases had no gene match. Written as DNA, the CDR3 is TGTGCCAGCAACCAGAAAAGGGGACTAGCGACCCGAAGGGGCACAGATACGCAGTATTTT. It yields the protein CASNQKRGLATRRGTDTQYF.

This CDR3 is CASSSTSGIKTQYF. As DNA, the CDR3 is TGTGCCAGCAGCTCGACTAGCGGGATAAAGACCCAGTACTTC. The chain links TRBV3-1 to TRBJ2-5; 11 bases are a match to TRBD2. Germline CDR1 reads LGHDT; CDR2 reads YNNKEL (reference sequence). The CDR3 has 14 residues. Germline trimming cut 5 bases from V and 6 bases from J; bases unmatched to any gene: 5.

This clonotype has a handful of counts. The chain couples TRBV4-1 to TRBJ1-1; D remains unclear. The V end lost 1 base, the J end lost 4 bases, and 7 bases lay between the germline ends. Germline-derived CDR1 and CDR2 are MGHRA and YSYEKL. The CDR3 length is 13 residues. CDR3 in DNA: TGCGCCAGCAGCCAAGGAAGCGGCACTGAAGCTTTCTTT. Amino acid sequence: CASSQGSGTEAFF.

V usage is TRBV6-2 or TRBV6-3 and J usage is TRBJ1-5; D call uncertain. This CDR3 comprises 14 residues. Germline V gene sequence: CDR1 MNHEY, CDR2 SVGEGT. The V end was cut by 1 base, the J end by 5 bases, with 9 bases between. The chain's CDR3 is CASSYFSRDQPQHF. The CDR3 DNA is TGTGCCAGCAGTTACTTTTCGAGAGATCAGCCCCAGCATTTT.

This clonotype turned up a few times. The V and J genes are TRBV20-1 and TRBJ1-1; 9 nucleotides line up with TRBD1. CDR1 is DFQATT, CDR2 SNEGSKA, per germline (reference sequence). CDR3 size: 13 residues. V lost 1 base, J lost 3 bases, and 0 bases stayed unmatched. As DNA, the CDR3 is TGCAGTGCTAGAGGACAGGGGGACACTGAAGCTTTCTTT. Protein product: CSARGQGDTEAFF.

The V and J genes are TRBV7-2 and TRBJ1-4, with TRBD1 as a possible D gene (5 bases). This CDR3 region has 15 residues. Trimming shortened V by 0 bases and J by 7 bases, and 12 bases separated the two germline ends. Germline loops: CDR1 SGHTA, CDR2 FQGNSA. The CDR3 sequence: CASSLAPQEGEKLFF. CDR3 coding DNA: TGTGCCAGCAGCTTAGCGCCACAGGAGGGTGAAAAACTGTTTTTT.

This clonotype occurred many times. V usage is TRBV7-2 and J usage is TRBJ1-5, with D possibly being TRBD1 (5 bases). This CDR3 comprises 13 residues. Germline V gives CDR1 SGHTA, CDR2 FQGNSA. Trimming left V 3 bases short and J 4 bases short, with 7 bases between. CDR3: CASSFRQNQPQHF. The CDR3 DNA sequence: TGTGCCAGCAGCTTTAGACAGAATCAGCCCCAGCATTTT.

Ten or more counts support this clonotype. The chain is built from TRBV6-5 and TRBJ1-5, with 7 bases fitting TRBD1. Per the germline V gene, CDR1 is MNHEY and CDR2 is SVGAGI. The trim removed 4 bases at V and 3 bases at J, leaving 6 bases unmatched. This CDR3 contains 15 residues. The CDR3 here is CASSSGGYYNQPQHF. For the CDR3, the DNA is TGTGCCAGCAGTTCAGGGGGTTACTACAATCAGCCCCAGCATTTT.

This clonotype was seen a handful of times. The V gene is TRBV24-1, the J gene TRBJ1-2; no reliable D call. The CDR3 contains 14 residues. The V gene lost 4 bases and the J gene lost 4 bases, with 12 bases spanning the gap. Germline V gene lookup returns CDR1 KGHDR and CDR2 SFDVKD. CDR3 loop: CATSETKVGYGYTF. CDR3 bases: TGTGCCACCAGTGAGACTAAAGTGGGCTATGGCTACACCTTC.

This clonotype has a handful of counts. The chain combines TRBV2 with TRBJ1-1, with 9 bases fitting TRBD1. The V segment lost 4 bases and the J segment 8 bases; nucleotides outside the gene matches: 5. Germline CDR1 reads SNHLY; CDR2 reads FYNNEI. The CDR3 covers 13 residues. The CDR3 nucleotides read TGTGCCAGCAGTGGAGGGACAGGGAAAGAAGCTTTCTTT. Encoded protein: CASSGGTGKEAFF.

V and J are TRBV5-1 and TRBJ1-3; 7 bases agree with TRBD1. The ends lost 0 bases at V and 2 bases at J; junction bases unmatched: 2. The CDR3 totals 15 residues. The germline CDR1 and CDR2 sequences are SGHRS and YFSETQ. The DNA of the CDR3 is TGCGCCAGCAGCTTGGAAGGGACAGCTGGAAACACCATATATTTT. Protein: CASSLEGTAGNTIYF.

The CDR3 DNA reads as TGCGCCAGCAGCGGGACCAGGGGAGGCACAGATACGCAGTATTTT. This gives the protein CASSGTRGGTDTQYF. The V and J genes are TRBV5-1 and TRBJ2-3, with D perhaps matching TRBD1 (6 bases). This CDR3 spans 15 amino acids. Germline CDR1 and CDR2: SGHRS and YFSETQ. Trimming removed 4 bases from V and 1 base from J, with 13 bases in between.

This clonotype has more than one count but fewer than ten. The genes are TRBV7-9 and TRBJ2-7; 7 nucleotides agree with TRBD1. V lost 3 bases and J lost 1; bases outside the gene matches: 3. The CDR3 is made up of 14 amino acids. Germline-derived CDR1 and CDR2 are SEHNR and FQNEAQ (reference sequence). DNA of the CDR3: TGTGCCAGCAGCTTCTCGGGACAGTCCTACGAGCAGTACTTC. Translation gives CASSFSGQSYEQYF.